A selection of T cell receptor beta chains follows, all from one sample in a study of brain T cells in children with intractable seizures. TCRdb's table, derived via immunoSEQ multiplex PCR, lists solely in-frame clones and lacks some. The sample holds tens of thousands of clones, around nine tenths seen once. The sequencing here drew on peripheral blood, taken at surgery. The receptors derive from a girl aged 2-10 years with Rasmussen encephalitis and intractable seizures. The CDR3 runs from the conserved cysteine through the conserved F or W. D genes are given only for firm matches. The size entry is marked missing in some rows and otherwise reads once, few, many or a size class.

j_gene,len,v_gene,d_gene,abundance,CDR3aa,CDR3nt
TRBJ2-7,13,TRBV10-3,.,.,CAIGLGQSYEQYF,TGTGCCATCGGCCTGGGGCAATCTTACGAGCAGTACTTC
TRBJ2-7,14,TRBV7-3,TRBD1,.,CASSLTGGWDEQYF,TGTGCCAGCAGCTTAACAGGGGGCTGGGACGAGCAGTACTTC
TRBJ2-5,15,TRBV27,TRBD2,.,CASRGLAGGQETQYF,TGTGCCAGCAGAGGACTAGCGGGAGGTCAAGAGACCCAGTACTTC
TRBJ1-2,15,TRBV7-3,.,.,CASSLTGDANYGYTF,TGTGCCAGCAGCTTAACGGGGGACGCTAACTATGGCTACACCTTC
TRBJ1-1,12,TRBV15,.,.,CATSRDYTEAFF,TGTGCCACCAGCAGAGATTATACTGAAGCTTTCTTT
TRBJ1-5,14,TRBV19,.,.,CASSIDLEGQPQHF,TGTGCCAGTAGTATAGATCTGGAGGGACAGCCCCAGCATTTT
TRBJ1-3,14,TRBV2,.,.,CASSEQISGNTIYF,TGTGCCAGCAGTGAACAAATATCTGGAAACACCATATATTTT
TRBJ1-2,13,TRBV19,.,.,CASRGDGSYGYTF,TGTGCCAGTAGAGGGGACGGATCCTATGGCTACACCTTC
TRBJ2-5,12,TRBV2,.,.,CASSVLIETQYF,TGTGCCAGCAGTGTCCTCATCGAGACCCAGTACTTC
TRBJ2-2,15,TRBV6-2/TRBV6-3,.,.,CASSGLFENTGELFF,TGTGCCAGCAGTGGACTTTTTGAGAACACCGGGGAGCTGTTTTTT
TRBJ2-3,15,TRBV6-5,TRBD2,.,CASSLAGVATDTQYF,TGTGCCAGCAGTTTAGCGGGAGTCGCGACAGATACGCAGTATTTT
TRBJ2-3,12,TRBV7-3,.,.,CASSPGSFEQYF,TGTGCCAGCAGCCCTGGGTCCTTCGAGCAGTATTTT
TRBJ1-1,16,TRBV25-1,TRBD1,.,CASSDGQGAMNTEAFF,TGTGCCAGCAGTGATGGACAGGGGGCCATGAACACTGAAGCTTTCTTT
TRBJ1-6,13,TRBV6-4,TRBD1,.,CASRDRVNSPLHF,TGTGCCAGCAGGGACAGGGTGAATTCACCCCTCCACTTT
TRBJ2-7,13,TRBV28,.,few,CASISASLGEQYF,TGTGCCAGCATTAGCGCATCCCTCGGAGAGCAGTACTTC
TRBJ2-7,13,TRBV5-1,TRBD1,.,CASSTGDSYEQYF,TGCGCCAGCTCAACAGGGGACTCCTACGAGCAGTACTTC
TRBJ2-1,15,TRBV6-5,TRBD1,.,CASRQPGTGIREQFF,TGTGCCAGCAGACAGCCCGGGACAGGGATTCGCGAGCAGTTCTTC
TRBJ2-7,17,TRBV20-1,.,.,CSASSAGLWVRSYEQYF,TGCAGTGCTAGTTCCGCGGGGCTTTGGGTCAGGTCCTACGAGCAGTACTTC
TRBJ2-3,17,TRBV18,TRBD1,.,CASSPGQGRGIRDTQYF,TGTGCCAGCTCACCGGGACAGGGTCGGGGGATCAGAGATACGCAGTATTTT
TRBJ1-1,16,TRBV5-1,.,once,CASSLGGATGNTEAFF,TGCGCCAGCAGCTTGGGAGGAGCAACAGGGAACACTGAAGCTTTCTTT
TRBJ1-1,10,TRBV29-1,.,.,CSVEDRGAFF,TGCAGCGTTGAAGATAGGGGAGCTTTCTTT
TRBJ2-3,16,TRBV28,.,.,CASSSADGGIGDTQYF,TGTGCCAGCAGTTCGGCCGACGGAGGGATCGGAGATACGCAGTATTTT
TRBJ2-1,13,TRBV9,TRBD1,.,CASSAHDRAEQFF,TGTGCCAGCAGCGCCCACGACAGGGCTGAGCAGTTCTTC
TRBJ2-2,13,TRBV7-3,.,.,CASGQTNTGELFF,TGTGCAAGCGGGCAGACGAACACCGGGGAGCTGTTTTTT
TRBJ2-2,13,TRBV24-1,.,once,CATSVAVGRELFF,TGTGCCACCAGTGTAGCCGTCGGGCGGGAGCTGTTTTTT
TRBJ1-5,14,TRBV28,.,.,CASSRTGTNQPQHF,TGTGCCAGCAGTCGGACGGGGACCAATCAGCCCCAGCATTTT
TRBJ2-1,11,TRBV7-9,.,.,CASSLADEQFF,TGTGCCAGCAGCTTAGCTGATGAGCAGTTCTTC